The 8 T cell receptor beta chains given below trace back to one sample, sequenced in a study of T cell responses to AZD1222 COVID-19 vaccine. Assay used: immunoSEQ multiplex PCR; TCRdb lists only in-frame clones, some missing. The sample has under 150,000 clones; 93% are singletons. The material sequenced was peripheral blood, taken on day 0 of AZD1222 vaccination. These receptor sequences come from an adult in good health.

The gene calls are TRBV7-9 and TRBJ1-2; D might be TRBD1 (5 bases). CDR1 is SEHNR, CDR2 FQNEAQ, per germline (reference sequence). Trimming pared 1 base from V and 7 bases from J, leaving 10 bases between. This CDR3 region has 13 residues. DNA of the CDR3: TGTGCCAGCAGCTTAGGCACGGGGCGTGGCTACACCTTC. It codes for CASSLGTGRGYTF.

V usage is TRBV9 and J usage is TRBJ1-1; D is unresolved. The ends were cut back, 0 bases at V and 3 bases at J, with 6 bases in the middle. The CDR3 length is 13 residues. CDR1 SGDLS and CDR2 YYNGEE come from the germline V gene. The CDR3 region is CASSVDRDTEAFF. CDR3 nucleotides: TGTGCCAGCAGCGTAGATAGAGACACTGAAGCTTTCTTT.

This chain connects TRBV7-9 to TRBJ2-2; TRBD1 agrees at 9 bases. In germline, CDR1 is SEHNR, CDR2 FQNEAQ (reference sequence). The CDR3 totals 17 residues. The junction had 9 bases not matched to a gene; V was cut back by 4 bases and J by 3 bases. DNA of the CDR3: TGTGCCAGCAGCTGGCCCACAGGGGGCCGGGACACCGGGGAGCTGTTTTTT. The encoded protein is CASSWPTGGRDTGELFF.

This chain links TRBV5-5 with TRBJ1-2, with TRBD1 matching over 11 bases. Losses at the gene ends were 4 bases for V and 6 bases for J; bases not matched to a gene: 5. The CDR3 runs 14 residues. CDR1 is SGHKS and CDR2 is YYEKEE in the germline V gene (reference sequence). CDR3 region: CASSHPGQGDGYTF. CDR3 coding DNA: TGTGCCAGCAGCCATCCGGGACAGGGGGATGGCTACACCTTC. The whole variable domain, filled in from reference TRBV5-5 and TRBJ1-2, reads DAGVTQSPTHLIKTRGQQVTLRCSPISGHKSVSWYQQVLGQGPQFIFQYYEKEERGRGNFPDRFSARQFPNYSSELNVNALLLGDSALYLCASSHPGQGDGYTFGSGTRLTVV.

V and J are TRBV6-5 and TRBJ2-7; D remains ambiguous. The CDR3 contains 15 residues. V gave up 0 bases and J gave up 2 bases, with 11 bases separating them. Germline CDR1 is MNHEY and CDR2 is SVGAGI. Written as DNA, the CDR3 is TGTGCCAGCAGTTACTCGTCAAAGGGAACCTACGAGCAGTACTTC. Protein: CASSYSSKGTYEQYF.

The rearrangement links TRBV5-1 to TRBJ2-7; tentatively, D is TRBD1 (5 bases). This CDR3 contains 16 residues. V shed 0 bases and J shed 2 bases, with 15 bases lying between them. Germline CDR1 reads SGHRS; CDR2 reads YFSETQ. The DNA of the CDR3 is TGCGCCAGCAGCTTGGCCCAAGGGGCGGCCCCCTACGAGCAGTACTTC. Protein: CASSLAQGAAPYEQYF.

The genes are TRBV5-4 and TRBJ2-5; TRBD2 matches 9 bases. Germline V lookup: CDR1 SGHNT, CDR2 YYREEE (reference sequence). V shed 2 bases, J shed 4 bases, and the junction held 6 bases outside the gene matches. The CDR3 totals 15 residues. The CDR3 region is CASSFRRGGGETQYF. In DNA form, the CDR3 reads TGTGCCAGCAGCTTCCGGCGGGGGGGCGGAGAGACCCAGTACTTC.

V gene TRBV10-3 combines with J gene TRBJ2-7, with D perhaps TRBD1 (6 bases). CDR1 ENHRY and CDR2 SYGVKD come from the germline V gene. The CDR3 extends over 14 amino acids. Trimming removed 3 bases from V and 6 bases from J, with 15 bases in between. CDR3 sequence (DNA): TGTGCCATCAGTGACATGGGGGCGAGTTTCGAGCAGTACTTC. It is translated as CAISDMGASFEQYF.